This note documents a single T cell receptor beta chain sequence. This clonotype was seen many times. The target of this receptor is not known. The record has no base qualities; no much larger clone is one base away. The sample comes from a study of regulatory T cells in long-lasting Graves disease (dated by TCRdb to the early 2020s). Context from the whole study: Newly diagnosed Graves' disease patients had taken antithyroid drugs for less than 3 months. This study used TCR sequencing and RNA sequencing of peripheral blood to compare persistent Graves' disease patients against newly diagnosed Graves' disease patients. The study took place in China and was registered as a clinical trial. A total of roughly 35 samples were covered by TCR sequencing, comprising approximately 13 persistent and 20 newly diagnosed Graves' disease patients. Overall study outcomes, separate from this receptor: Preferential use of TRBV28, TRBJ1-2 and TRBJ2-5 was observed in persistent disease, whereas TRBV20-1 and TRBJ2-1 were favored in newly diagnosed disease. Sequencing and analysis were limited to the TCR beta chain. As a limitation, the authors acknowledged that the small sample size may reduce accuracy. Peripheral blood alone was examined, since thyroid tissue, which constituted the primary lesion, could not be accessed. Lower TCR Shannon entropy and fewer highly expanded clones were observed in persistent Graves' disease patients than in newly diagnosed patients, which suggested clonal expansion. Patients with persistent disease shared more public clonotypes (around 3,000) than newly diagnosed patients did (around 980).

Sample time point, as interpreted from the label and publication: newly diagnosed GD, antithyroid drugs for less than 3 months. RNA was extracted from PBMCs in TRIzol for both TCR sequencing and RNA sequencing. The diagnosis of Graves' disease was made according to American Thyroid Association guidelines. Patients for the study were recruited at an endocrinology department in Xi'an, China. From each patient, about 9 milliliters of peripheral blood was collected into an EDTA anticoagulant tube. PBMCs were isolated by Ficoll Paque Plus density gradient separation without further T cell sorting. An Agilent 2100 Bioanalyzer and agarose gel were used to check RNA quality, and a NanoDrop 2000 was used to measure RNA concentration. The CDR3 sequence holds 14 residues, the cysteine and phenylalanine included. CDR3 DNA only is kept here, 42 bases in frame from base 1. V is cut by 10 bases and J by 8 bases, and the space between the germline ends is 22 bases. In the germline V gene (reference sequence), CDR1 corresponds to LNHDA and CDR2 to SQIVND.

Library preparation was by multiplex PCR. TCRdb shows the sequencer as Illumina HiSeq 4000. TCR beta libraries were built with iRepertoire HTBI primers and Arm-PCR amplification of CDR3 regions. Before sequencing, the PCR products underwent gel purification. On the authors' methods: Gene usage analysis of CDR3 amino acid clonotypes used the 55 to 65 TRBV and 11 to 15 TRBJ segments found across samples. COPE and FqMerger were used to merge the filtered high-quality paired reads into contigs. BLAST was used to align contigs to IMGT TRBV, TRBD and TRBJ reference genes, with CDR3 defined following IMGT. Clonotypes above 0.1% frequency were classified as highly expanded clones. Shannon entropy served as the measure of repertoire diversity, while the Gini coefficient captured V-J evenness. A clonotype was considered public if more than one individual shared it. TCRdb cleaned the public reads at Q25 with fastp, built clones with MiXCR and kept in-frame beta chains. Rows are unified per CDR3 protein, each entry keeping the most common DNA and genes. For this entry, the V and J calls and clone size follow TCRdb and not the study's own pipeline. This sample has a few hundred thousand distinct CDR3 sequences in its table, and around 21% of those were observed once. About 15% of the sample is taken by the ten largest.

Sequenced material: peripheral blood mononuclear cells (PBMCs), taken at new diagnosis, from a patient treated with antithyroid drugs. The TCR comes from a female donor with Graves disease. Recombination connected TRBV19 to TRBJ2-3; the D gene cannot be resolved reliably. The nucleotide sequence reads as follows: TGTGCCACCAACATTCCAGGTTCGCACGGTACGCAGTATTTT. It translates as CATNIPGSHGTQYF.